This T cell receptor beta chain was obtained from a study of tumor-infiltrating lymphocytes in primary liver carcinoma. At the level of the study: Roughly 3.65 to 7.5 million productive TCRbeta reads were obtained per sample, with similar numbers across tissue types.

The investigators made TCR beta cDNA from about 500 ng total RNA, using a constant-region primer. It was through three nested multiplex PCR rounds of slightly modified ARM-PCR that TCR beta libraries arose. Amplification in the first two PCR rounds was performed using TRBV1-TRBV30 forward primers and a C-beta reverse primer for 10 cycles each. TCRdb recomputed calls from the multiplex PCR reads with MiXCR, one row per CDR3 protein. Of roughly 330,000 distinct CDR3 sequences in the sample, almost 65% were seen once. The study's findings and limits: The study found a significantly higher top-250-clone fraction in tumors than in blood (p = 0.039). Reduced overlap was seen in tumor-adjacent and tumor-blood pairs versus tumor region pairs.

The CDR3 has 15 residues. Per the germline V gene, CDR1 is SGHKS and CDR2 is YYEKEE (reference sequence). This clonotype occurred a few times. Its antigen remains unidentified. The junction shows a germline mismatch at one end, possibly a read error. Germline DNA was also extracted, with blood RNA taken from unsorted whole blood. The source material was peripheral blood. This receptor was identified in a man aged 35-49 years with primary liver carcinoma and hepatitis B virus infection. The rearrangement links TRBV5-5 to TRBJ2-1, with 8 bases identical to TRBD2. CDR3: CACSQGLADESEQFF. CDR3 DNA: TGTGCCTGCAGCCAAGGACTAGCCGATGAGAGTGAGCAGTTCTTC.